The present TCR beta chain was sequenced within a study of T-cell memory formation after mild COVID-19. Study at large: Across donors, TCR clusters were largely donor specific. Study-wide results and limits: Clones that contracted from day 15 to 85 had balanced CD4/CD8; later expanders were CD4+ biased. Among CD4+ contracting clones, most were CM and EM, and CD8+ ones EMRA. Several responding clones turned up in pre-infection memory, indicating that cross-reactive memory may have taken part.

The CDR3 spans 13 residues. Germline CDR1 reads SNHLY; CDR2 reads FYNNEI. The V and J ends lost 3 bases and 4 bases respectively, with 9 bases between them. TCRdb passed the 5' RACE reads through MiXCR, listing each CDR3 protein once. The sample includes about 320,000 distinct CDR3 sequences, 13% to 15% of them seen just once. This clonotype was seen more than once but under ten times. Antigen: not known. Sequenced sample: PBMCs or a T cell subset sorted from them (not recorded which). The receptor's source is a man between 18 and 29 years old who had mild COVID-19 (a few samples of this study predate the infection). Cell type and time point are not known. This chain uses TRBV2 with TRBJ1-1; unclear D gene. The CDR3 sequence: CASSDRVGTEAFF. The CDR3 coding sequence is TGTGCCAGCAGTGACCGGGTGGGCACTGAAGCTTTCTTT.